This T cell receptor (beta chain) was identified during a study of blood T cell repertoires in COVID-19. Study at large: Samples came from the United States, Italy and Spain, spanning acute and convalescent COVID-19. The cDNA or gDNA used as material had been derived from T cells, B-cell-depleted T cells, or PBMCs.

Germline lookup yields CDR1 MNHNS and CDR2 SASEGT. V was clipped by 3 bases and J by 7 bases, with 13 bases between them. The length of the CDR3 is 14 residues. As originally analysed: Reference gene primers were amplified, and this amplification served to estimate nucleated cell counts. Method: immunoSEQ multiplex PCR; TCRdb's copy keeps in-frame clones and lacks some. The V and J calls and clone size were taken over from that table, and D and trimming were inferred from the DNA. Counted here are fewer than 250,000 clones, about 91% occurring once; the ten biggest clones make up approximately 1.2%. Sequencing input: peripheral blood. The sequence was collected from a man aged 25-40 years with acute or convalescent COVID-19. V and J are TRBV6-1 and TRBJ2-4; the D gene is possibly TRBD1 (5 bases). The CDR3 loop is CASSELQEWNIQYF. Written as DNA, the CDR3 is TGTGCCAGCAGTGAGTTACAGGAATGGAACATTCAGTACTTC.